The rows below give T cell receptor beta chains drawn from one sample of a study of cytomegalovirus exposure and HLA in healthy donors. Clones were read by immunoSEQ multiplex PCR, and TCRdb kept only the in-frame ones, dropping some. The sample lists some 200,000 clones, 79% occurring once. Sequenced: PBMCs. These receptors were taken from a male donor in good health and CMV-seropositive. Each CDR3 is given with its conserved first and last residue. D genes are given only for firm matches. Clone size is stated in some rows and not others, as once, few, many or a class when expanded.

j_gene	abundance	d_gene	v_gene	CDR3aa	CDR3nt
TRBJ2-1	.	.	TRBV27	CASSYRGSYNEQFF	TGTGCCAGCAGTTACCGGGGCTCCTACAATGAGCAGTTCTTC
TRBJ2-7	.	.	TRBV6-1	CASSEPRYEQYF	TGTGCCAGCAGTGAACCCAGATACGAGCAGTACTTC
TRBJ2-3	few	.	TRBV7-6	CASSLVYSDTQYF	TGTGCCAGCAGCTTAGTTTACTCAGATACGCAGTATTTT
TRBJ2-7	.	TRBD1	TRBV7-2	CASSRTGSGSYEQYF	TGTGCCAGCAGCCGGACAGGGTCGGGCTCCTACGAGCAGTACTTC
TRBJ1-3	.	.	TRBV6-5	CASRAGSFSGNTIYF	TGTGCCAGCAGGGCGGGTTCCTTCTCTGGAAACACCATATATTTT
TRBJ2-5	.	TRBD1	TRBV18	CASSPVGGGETQYF	TGTGCCAGCTCACCAGTAGGGGGCGGAGAGACCCAGTACTTC
TRBJ1-1	.	.	TRBV14	CASSQVVGATEAFF	TGTGCCAGCAGCCAAGTAGTGGGGGCCACTGAAGCTTTCTTT
TRBJ2-2	few	.	TRBV7-6	CASSPLANTGELFF	TGTGCCAGCAGCCCACTAGCGAACACCGGGGAGCTGTTTTTT
TRBJ2-4	.	.	TRBV29-1	CSVALDSIQYF	TGCAGCGTCGCCCTCGACTCCATTCAGTACTTC
TRBJ2-5	.	TRBD1	TRBV5-4	CASSWEQGPWETQYF	TGTGCCAGCAGCTGGGAACAGGGGCCATGGGAGACCCAGTACTTC
TRBJ2-7	.	TRBD1	TRBV28	CASNRDRVVYEQYF	TGTGCCAGCAACCGGGACAGGGTAGTTTACGAGCAGTACTTC
TRBJ1-1	.	.	TRBV5-8	CASSLEVPGTEAFF	TGTGCCAGCAGCTTGGAGGTCCCAGGCACTGAAGCTTTCTTT
TRBJ2-3	.	TRBD1	TRBV5-6	CASSFFGQGEDGTQYF	TGTGCCAGCAGCTTCTTCGGACAGGGGGAGGACGGTACGCAGTATTTT
TRBJ1-1	.	.	TRBV19	CASRVQGTQLEAFF	TGTGCCAGTAGAGTACAGGGCACCCAACTCGAAGCTTTCTTT
TRBJ2-1	.	.	TRBV6-5	CASSELVYNEQFF	TGTGCCAGCAGTGAACTAGTCTACAATGAGCAGTTCTTC
TRBJ2-5	.	.	TRBV4-2	CASSLGGPDQETQYF	TGTGCCAGCAGCCTCGGGGGGCCCGACCAAGAGACCCAGTACTTC
TRBJ2-3	.	TRBD2	TRBV7-3	CASSFTPLAGTTDTQYF	TGTGCCAGCAGCTTCACCCCTCTAGCGGGGACCACAGATACGCAGTATTTT
TRBJ1-5	few	TRBD1	TRBV18	CASSRQGADQPQHF	TGTGCCAGCTCCCGACAGGGGGCGGATCAGCCCCAGCATTTT
TRBJ2-4	.	.	TRBV5-6	CASSLGGGVAKNIQYF	TGTGCCAGCAGCCTGGGCGGAGGGGTTGCCAAAAACATTCAGTACTTC
TRBJ1-4	.	TRBD1	TRBV10-3	CATGTGGRNEKLFF	TGTGCCACCGGGACAGGGGGCAGGAATGAAAAACTGTTTTTT
TRBJ2-1	.	TRBD2	TRBV19	CASSNKVAGGQVEQFF	TGTGCCAGTAGCAACAAAGTAGCGGGGGGGCAGGTTGAGCAGTTCTTC
TRBJ2-1	once	.	TRBV5-4	CASSLGSSYNEQFF	TGTGCCAGCAGCTTAGGGAGTTCCTACAATGAGCAGTTCTTC
TRBJ2-1	.	.	TRBV4-1	CASTTVGYNEQFF	TGCGCCAGCACGACTGTGGGCTACAATGAGCAGTTCTTC
TRBJ2-3	.	.	TRBV4-1	CASSQVWTPSSTDTQYF	TGCGCCAGCAGCCAAGTGTGGACTCCGAGCTCCACAGATACGCAGTATTTT
TRBJ1-5	.	TRBD1	TRBV19	CASRTGARGQPQHF	TGTGCCAGTAGAACCGGGGCCAGGGGGCAGCCCCAGCATTTT
TRBJ1-2	few	.	TRBV6-5	CASSSTVANYGYTF	TGTGCCAGCAGTTCCACAGTAGCTAACTATGGCTACACCTTC
TRBJ1-2	.	.	TRBV7-9	CASSEDKTGYTF	TGTGCCAGCAGCGAAGACAAGACTGGCTACACCTTC
TRBJ2-5	.	TRBD1	TRBV5-5	CASRKGGGTGEGETQYF	TGTGCCAGCAGGAAGGGTGGAGGGACAGGGGAAGGGGAGACCCAGTACTTC
TRBJ2-1	.	.	TRBV15	CATSRDYGIYYNEQFF	TGTGCCACCAGCAGAGATTACGGGATCTACTACAATGAGCAGTTCTTC
TRBJ2-7	.	.	TRBV28	CASNRGYEQYF	TGTGCCAGCAACCGGGGCTACGAGCAGTACTTC